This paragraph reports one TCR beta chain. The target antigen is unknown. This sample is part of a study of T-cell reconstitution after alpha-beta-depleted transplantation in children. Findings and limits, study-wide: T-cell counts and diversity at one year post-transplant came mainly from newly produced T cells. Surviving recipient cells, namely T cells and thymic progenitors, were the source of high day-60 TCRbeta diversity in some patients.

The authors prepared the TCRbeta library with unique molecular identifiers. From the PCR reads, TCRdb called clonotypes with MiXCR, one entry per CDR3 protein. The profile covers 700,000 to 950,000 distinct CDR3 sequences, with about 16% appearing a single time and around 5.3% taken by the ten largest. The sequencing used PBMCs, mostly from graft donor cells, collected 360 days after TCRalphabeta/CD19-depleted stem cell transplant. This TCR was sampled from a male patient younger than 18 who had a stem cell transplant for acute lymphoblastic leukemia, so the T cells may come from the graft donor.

CDR3 loop: CASSQMRLAANEQFF. In nucleotides, the CDR3 is TGTGCCAGCAGCCAGATGAGACTAGCCGCGAATGAGCAGTTCTTC. V is TRBV7-8 and J is TRBJ2-1, with TRBD2 identical over 7 bases. The length of the CDR3 is 15 residues. V lost 5 bases, J lost 7 bases, and 11 bases stayed unmatched. Per germline, CDR1 SGHVS and CDR2 FQNEAQ.